The table lists the clone carrying this TCR beta chain with a few counts. Its matching antigen is unknown. The sample originates from a study of long-term antiretroviral therapy in people with HIV. The germline gives CDR1 MNHEY, CDR2 SMNVEV (reference sequence). The CDR3 sequence is 16 residues long. With V trimmed by 5 bases and J by 4 bases, 9 bases remained unmatched. General study results and limits: With ART, diversity went up but was still lower than in transplant donor controls.

The run of the v3.0 immunoSEQ assay was at survey level. Measured with immunoSEQ multiplex PCR; TCRdb has only the in-frame clones, and not every one. The data hold 20,000 to 25,000 clones, with around 84% observed a single time. The genes are TRBV27 and TRBJ2-2; 8 bases fit TRBD1. This specimen was unsorted PBMCs, taken 0.2 years after starting antiretroviral therapy. This TCR was recovered from a woman younger than 45 with HIV. The CDR3 loop is CASSLRQGWATGELFF. The DNA of the CDR3 is TGTGCCAGCAGTCTAAGACAGGGGTGGGCCACCGGGGAGCTGTTTTTT.